The 26 T cell receptor beta chains below come from one sample, sequenced in a study of blood T cell repertoires in COVID-19. Here immunoSEQ multiplex PCR was the method, and the copy in TCRdb shows in-frame clones only, minus some. The sample yields some 490,000 clones, approximately 86% seen once. The sequencing sample was made of PBMCs or T cells enriched from blood (not recorded which). The receptors were sampled from a woman in her sixties who had recovered from COVID-19.

The V call is TRBV6-1, the J call TRBJ1-2, with a possible D match to TRBD1 (6 bases). Germline assignment: CDR1 MNHNS and CDR2 SASEGT. This CDR3 has 15 amino acids. The V end was cut by 2 bases, the J end by 2 bases, with 12 bases between. In DNA, the CDR3 is TGTGCCAGCAGTGAATTTGGGGGCCCCAACTATGGCTACACCTTC. It encodes CASSEFGGPNYGYTF.

This rearrangement joins TRBV19 to TRBJ1-2; 7 bases map to TRBD1. Germline V gene sequence: CDR1 LNHDA, CDR2 SQIVND (reference sequence). The CDR3 length is 14 residues. J gave up 7 bases and V 3 bases, and 8 bases lay outside the gene matches. The CDR3 region is CASSMGTAGSGYTF. As DNA, the CDR3 is TGTGCCAGTAGTATGGGGACAGCTGGGAGTGGCTACACCTTC.

Here the CDR3 reads CASKNQIGGVNTGELFF. Written as DNA, the CDR3 is TGTGCCAGCAAAAACCAGATCGGAGGGGTGAACACCGGGGAGCTGTTTTTT. The V and J genes are TRBV27 and TRBJ2-2, with a possible D match to TRBD2 (6 bases). CDR3 length equals 17 residues. Germline CDR1 reads MNHEY; CDR2 reads SMNVEV (reference sequence). V shed 7 bases and J shed 1 base, with 19 bases lying between them.

CDR3 coding DNA: TGTGCCAGCAGCTCGGGAGGATCAGGCTACGAGCAGTACTTC. Translation: CASSSGGSGYEQYF. This rearrangement joins TRBV5-5 to TRBJ2-7; 7 nucleotides match TRBD2. Per the germline V gene, CDR1 is SGHKS and CDR2 is YYEKEE (reference sequence). The J segment lost 3 bases and the V segment lost 3 bases, leaving 6 bases of the junction unmatched. This CDR3 is built from 14 residues.

V and J are TRBV19 and TRBJ1-4, with 9 positions matching TRBD1. V shed 6 bases, J shed 0 bases, and the junction held 5 bases outside the gene matches. The CDR3 runs 16 residues. CDR1 and CDR2 from the germline V gene are LNHDA and SQIVND (reference sequence). The CDR3 loop is CASRGQGGPTNEKLFF. CDR3 in DNA: TGTGCCAGTAGGGGACAGGGTGGCCCAACTAATGAAAAACTGTTTTTT.

This clone has just a few counts. The J gene is TRBJ1-4, the V gene TRBV9; tentatively, D is TRBD1 (5 bases). The CDR3 covers 13 residues. V was clipped by 4 bases and J by 4 bases, with 8 bases between them. Germline lookup yields CDR1 SGDLS and CDR2 YYNGEE. The CDR3 DNA sequence: TGTGCCAGCAGCACGGGGGGTAATGAAAAACTGTTTTTT. Translating it yields CASSTGGNEKLFF.

V usage is TRBV5-1 and J usage is TRBJ1-2, with 7 bases matching TRBD1. V gave up 4 bases and J gave up 6 bases; unmatched junction bases: 12. Germline V lookup: CDR1 SGHRS, CDR2 YFSETQ. The CDR3 is made up of 15 amino acids. The CDR3 spells CASSPQGGPGNGYTF. The CDR3 DNA sequence: TGCGCCAGCAGCCCCCAAGGGGGCCCCGGGAATGGCTACACCTTC.

The V and J genes are TRBV5-1 and TRBJ2-3; 8 bases are shared with TRBD2. The CDR3 runs to 15 residues. V was pared by 5 bases and J by 2 bases, with 7 bases of the junction left unmatched. The germline V gene has CDR1 SGHRS and CDR2 YFSETQ. In DNA form, the CDR3 reads TGCGCCAGCAGAGCGAGGACTAGCTCCACAGATACGCAGTATTTT. This gives the protein CASRARTSSTDTQYF.

The rearrangement uses TRBV29-1 and TRBJ2-1; D is perhaps TRBD1 (6 bases). The germline V gene encodes CDR1 SQVTM and CDR2 ANQGSEA. CDR3 length: 16 residues. Deletions cut 4 bases from V and 2 bases from J, with 18 bases between. CDR3 coding DNA: TGCAGCGTTGCGCCCAGGTGGGGGCAACCCTACAATGAGCAGTTCTTC. As protein: CSVAPRWGQPYNEQFF.

This clone was seen only once. The V and J genes are TRBV29-1 and TRBJ1-1; 7 positions match TRBD1. Trimming cost V 7 bases and J 2 bases; bases outside gene matches: 7. This CDR3 region has 13 residues. Germline loops: CDR1 SQVTM, CDR2 ANQGSEA. CDR3: CSAQGQLNTEAFF. In DNA, the CDR3 is TGCAGCGCACAGGGACAGCTCAACACTGAAGCTTTCTTT.

This rearrangement joins TRBV30 to TRBJ1-5; D is unclear. Trimming removed 0 bases from V and 3 bases from J, with 9 bases in between. This CDR3 contains 14 residues. Per germline, CDR1 GTSNPN and CDR2 SVGIG (reference sequence). DNA for the CDR3: TGTGCCTGGAGTGTGGCAGGCCTCAATCAGCCCCAGCATTTT. Translated: CAWSVAGLNQPQHF.

The rearrangement uses TRBV10-3 and TRBJ2-7; TRBD1 matches at 9 bases. V was pared by 6 bases and J by 2 bases, with 2 bases of the junction left unmatched. The CDR3 is 13 residues long. Germline loops: CDR1 ENHRY, CDR2 SYGVKD. The CDR3 spells CAISRTGAYEQYV. In nucleotides, the CDR3 is TGTGCCATCAGCCGGACAGGGGCCTACGAGCAGTACGTC.

V and J are TRBV7-9 and TRBJ1-3, with 10 bases matching TRBD1. The germline V gene has CDR1 SEHNR and CDR2 FQNEAQ (reference sequence). The CDR3 contains 15 residues. V dropped 1 base and J dropped 6; count of bases not matched to a gene: 3. CDR3 residues: CASSLEGTGANTIYF. The DNA for the CDR3 is TGTGCCAGCAGCTTAGAGGGGACAGGGGCAAACACCATATATTTT. Using reference TRBV7-9 and TRBJ1-3 for the parts outside the CDR3, the full variable domain is DTGVSQNPRHKITKRGQNVTFRCDPISEHNRLYWYRQTLGQGPEFLTYFQNEAQLEKSRLLSDRFSAERPKGSFSTLEIQRTEQGDSAMYLCASSLEGTGANTIYFGEGSWLTVV.

The chain has TRBV6-5 and TRBJ1-4, with D possibly being TRBD1 (5 bases). Trimming pared 2 bases from V and 8 bases from J, leaving 12 bases between. Germline V gene data show CDR1 as MNHEY and CDR2 as SVGAGI. The CDR3 has 14 amino acids. CDR3: CASSYVGGGEKLFF. The CDR3 DNA sequence: TGTGCCAGCAGTTACGTCGGGGGTGGGGAAAAACTGTTTTTT.

The chain combines TRBV18 with TRBJ2-2; maybe TRBD2 (7 bases). CDR3 size: 15 residues. V lost 5 bases to trimming and J lost 5 bases, with 15 bases between them. From germline, CDR1 is KGHSH and CDR2 LQKENI. The CDR3 protein is CASSIRGAWTGELFF. CDR3 bases: TGTGCCAGCTCAATCCGGGGGGCATGGACCGGGGAGCTGTTTTTT.

About this clone: Other nucleotide sequences in the sample specify the same CDR3. The chain links TRBV2 to TRBJ2-3; D perhaps matches TRBD2 (6 bases). V lost 4 bases to trimming and J lost 1 base, with 9 bases between them. Germline CDR1 reads SNHLY; CDR2 reads FYNNEI. The CDR3 is 14 residues long. CDR3 protein: CASSVGGRTDTQYF. CDR3 nucleotide sequence: TGTGCCAGCAGTGTGGGGGGACGCACAGATACGCAGTATTTT.

CDR3 nucleotides: TGTGCCAGCAGCCAAGTTAATCAGGGGGGTAGAAACACCATATATTTT. Translation: CASSQVNQGGRNTIYF. The chain uses TRBV3-1 (or the pseudogene TRBV3-2) and TRBJ1-3; 7 nucleotides agree with TRBD1. The germline gives CDR1 LGHDT, CDR2 YNNKEL (reference sequence). Trimming took 1 base from V and 5 from J; bases not matched to a gene: 8. This CDR3 is built from 16 residues.

The genes are TRBV6-5 and TRBJ1-1; D unclear. The CDR3 covers 15 residues. Between the trimmed V and J ends, which lost 5 bases and 1 base, there was a span of 14 bases. Germline assignment: CDR1 MNHEY and CDR2 SVGAGI. CDR3 loop: CASSPPMRGNTEAFF. In DNA form, the CDR3 reads TGTGCCAGCAGTCCGCCGATGCGGGGGAACACTGAAGCTTTCTTT.

This chain connects TRBV5-1 to TRBJ2-2, with TRBD1 identical over 8 bases. Germline V gene sequence: CDR1 SGHRS, CDR2 YFSETQ. This CDR3 is 13 amino acids long. The J segment lost 5 bases and the V segment lost 6 bases, leaving 3 bases of the junction unmatched. The CDR3 here is CASKQGETGELFF. Here the CDR3 DNA reads TGCGCCAGCAAACAGGGGGAAACCGGGGAGCTGTTTTTT.

This clone was recorded only once. The V call is TRBV18, the J call TRBJ2-4; D is ambiguous. Germline V gives CDR1 KGHSH, CDR2 LQKENI. This CDR3 contains 14 residues. The V end was cut by 6 bases, the J end by 1 base, with 10 bases between. The CDR3 spells CASSGSVAKNIQYF. CDR3 bases: TGTGCCAGCTCCGGCAGCGTCGCCAAAAACATTCAGTACTTC.

The chain is built from TRBV18 and TRBJ1-2, with 7 bases matching TRBD1. J was trimmed by 5 bases and V by 3 bases; bases with no gene match: 15. Germline V lookup: CDR1 KGHSH, CDR2 LQKENI. This CDR3 comprises 17 residues. CDR3 residues: CASSPTQQGQTQYGYTF. DNA for the CDR3: TGTGCCAGCTCACCCACGCAACAGGGACAGACCCAATATGGCTACACCTTC. The full variable domain, completed using reference TRBV18 and TRBJ1-2, is NAGVMQNPRHLVRRRGQEARLRCSPMKGHSHVYWYRQLPEEGLKFMVYLQKENIIDESGMPKERFSAEFPKEGPSILRIQQVVRGDSAAYFCASSPTQQGQTQYGYTFGSGTRLTVV.

The chain employs TRBV14 and TRBJ2-1; D unclear. Deletions cut 8 bases from V and 8 bases from J, with 16 bases between. CDR3 length: 13 residues. CDR1 is SGHDN and CDR2 is FVKESK in the germline V gene. Written as DNA, the CDR3 is TGTGCCAGCTCCGCGGCTAGTTCGGATGAGCAGTTCTTC. Translating it yields CASSAASSDEQFF.

V is TRBV28 and J is TRBJ1-4; maybe TRBD1 (6 bases). The CDR3 runs to 14 residues. The V end lost 6 bases, the J end lost 6 bases, and 14 bases lay between the germline ends. CDR1 is MDHEN, CDR2 SYDVKM, per germline. DNA of the CDR3: TGTGCCAGCAGACAGGGAGGGCTAGATGAAAAACTGTTTTTT. Its protein product is CASRQGGLDEKLFF.

V usage is TRBV6-1 and J usage is TRBJ1-6, with D possibly being TRBD1 (5 bases). V lost 2 bases, J lost 7 bases, and 12 bases lay in between. CDR3 length equals 15 residues. The germline V gene has CDR1 MNHNS and CDR2 SASEGT. The CDR3 reads CASSERAAGNSPLHF. As DNA, the CDR3 is TGTGCCAGCAGTGAACGGGCGGCAGGGAATTCACCCCTCCACTTT.

The gene calls are TRBV7-6 and TRBJ2-7; 7 bases line up with TRBD1. V dropped 5 bases and J dropped 4; count of bases not matched to a gene: 8. Germline V gene data show CDR1 as SGHVS and CDR2 as FNYEAQ. The CDR3 runs 14 residues. The CDR3 reads CASSPQGQTYEQYF. CDR3 DNA: TGTGCCAGCAGCCCGCAGGGACAGACTTACGAGCAGTACTTC. The full variable domain, rest sourced from reference TRBV7-6 and TRBJ2-7, is GAGVSQSPRYKVTKRGQDVALRCDPISGHVSLYWYRQALGQGPEFLTYFNYEAQQDKSGLPNDRFSAERPEGSISTLTIQRTEQRDSAMYRCASSPQGQTYEQYFGPGTRLTVT.

The rearrangement uses TRBV7-2 and TRBJ2-1; a possible D gene is TRBD2 (5 bases). The CDR3 runs 18 residues. Per the germline V gene, CDR1 is SGHTA and CDR2 is FQGNSA. V shed 0 bases and J shed 5 bases, with 20 bases lying between them. The CDR3 region has the DNA TGTGCCAGCAGCTTAGCCCCCCCAACTAGAATGGTGAACAATGAGCAGTTCTTC. It is translated as CASSLAPPTRMVNNEQFF.